Following are 17 T cell receptor beta chains from one sample sequenced in a study of regulatory T cells in long-lasting Graves disease (dated by TCRdb to the early 2020s). Library preparation used multiplex PCR. TCRdb records Illumina HiSeq 4000 as the sequencer. iRepertoire HTBI primers and Arm-PCR amplification of CDR3 regions were used to construct TCR beta libraries. The public reads were quality trimmed at Q25 with fastp and then assembled into clones with MiXCR by TCRdb, keeping productive beta chains. All rows with the same CDR3 protein become a single entry with the most common DNA and genes. This sample has more than 300,000 distinct CDR3 sequences in its table, and 10% to 15% of those were observed once. The ten biggest clones cover under 20% of the sample. Per the publication, the time point label means: newly diagnosed GD, antithyroid drugs for less than 3 months. For both TCR sequencing and RNA sequencing, RNA was extracted from PBMCs using TRIzol.

The sample also formed part of further work on T cells in Graves' hyperthyroidism and ophthalmopathy.

The sequencing here drew on peripheral blood mononuclear cells (PBMCs), taken at new diagnosis, from a patient treated with antithyroid drugs. These receptor sequences come from a woman aged 18-29 years with Graves disease. Donor details come from another sample of the same person, matched by shared clones.

In the case of this clonotype: A much larger clone differs from this one at a single base, so this may be a read error. The CDR3 loop is CSSSYGLTYEQYF. CDR3 in DNA: TGTTCCAGCAGCTACGGACTTACCTACGAGCAGTACTTC. This chain uses TRBV6-5 with TRBJ2-7, with D perhaps matching TRBD2 (5 bases). The CDR3 runs to 13 residues. The germline CDR1 and CDR2 sequences are MNHEY and SVGAGI.

This clonotype has at least ten counts. This chain uses TRBV28 with TRBJ2-3; 10 bases align to TRBD1. Looked up from germline, CDR1 is MDHEN and CDR2 is SYDVKM. Trimming at V came to 5 bases and at J to 2 bases, leaving 4 bases not matched to a gene. The CDR3 has 15 amino acids. The CDR3 protein is CASSGQGDVTDTQYF. The CDR3 coding sequence is TGTGCCAGCAGTGGACAGGGGGATGTCACAGATACGCAGTATTTT.

There are a few counts of this clonotype. This sequence joins TRBV12-3 or TRBV12-4 and TRBJ1-4, with D perhaps TRBD1 (6 bases). The V and J ends lost 6 bases and 4 bases respectively, with 12 bases between them. The CDR3 runs to 14 residues. The chain's CDR3 is CASRRTAFNEKLFF. The DNA of the CDR3 is TGTGCCAGCAGACGGACAGCCTTTAATGAAAAACTGTTTTTT.

This clonotype was found many times. The genes are TRBV7-9 and TRBJ2-7; 7 nucleotides align to TRBD1. The CDR3 runs 14 residues. The J segment lost 5 bases and the V segment lost 4 bases, leaving 8 bases of the junction unmatched. Germline V CDR1 and CDR2: SEHNR, FQNEAQ (reference sequence). The CDR3 loop reads CASSSGQASDEQYF. CDR3 nucleotides: TGTGCCAGCAGCTCCGGACAGGCCAGCGACGAGCAGTACTTC.

This clonotype was counted many times. The J gene is TRBJ1-2, the V gene TRBV6-1; no definite D call. This CDR3 has 15 amino acids. Germline-derived CDR1 and CDR2 are MNHNS and SASEGT. The germline V and J ends were trimmed by 6 bases and 6 bases, with 20 bases remaining between them. This CDR3 reads CASRKLDGISDGYTF. The CDR3 DNA sequence: TGTGCCAGCAGGAAACTCGATGGGATTTCGGATGGCTACACCTTC.

This clonotype occurred many times. The rearrangement joins TRBV11-2 to TRBJ1-6; D is unresolved. The CDR3 consists of 14 residues. The V gene's germline CDR1 is SGHAT and CDR2 FQNNGV. Trimming removed 1 base from V and 14 bases from J, with 15 bases in between. Here the CDR3 reads CASSLVGRGITLHF. The CDR3 DNA reads TGTGCCAGCAGCTTAGTTGGCCGGGGAATCACCCTCCACTTT.

The sample holds many counts of this clonotype. The chain combines TRBV15 with TRBJ2-7; D gene ambiguous. Germline V lookup: CDR1 LNHNV, CDR2 YYDKDF (reference sequence). This CDR3 spans 15 amino acids. Trimming cost V 4 bases and J 2 bases, with 15 bases left between them. The CDR3 sequence: CATSMSRSSPYEQYF. The CDR3 DNA reads TGTGCCACCAGCATGTCAAGGAGCTCTCCCTACGAGCAGTACTTC.

This clonotype was counted many times. The chain couples TRBV7-9 to TRBJ2-7; 9 bases are a match to TRBD1. This CDR3 has 16 residues. Germline CDR1 SEHNR, CDR2 FQNEAQ (reference sequence). V was pared by 5 bases and J by 2 bases, with 10 bases of the junction left unmatched. CDR3 sequence reads: CASSPVTGTGPYEQYF. CDR3 coding DNA: TGTGCCAGCAGCCCCGTAACCGGGACAGGGCCCTACGAGCAGTACTTC.

Ten or more counts support this clonotype. This rearrangement joins TRBV20-1 to TRBJ2-1; TRBD1 matches 8 bases. The CDR3 extends over 12 amino acids. Germline CDR1 reads DFQATT; CDR2 reads SNEGSKA (reference sequence). Losses at the gene ends were 5 bases for V and 9 bases for J; bases not matched to a gene: 6. In DNA form, the CDR3 reads TGCAGTGCTGGGAAGGACAGGGCTGAGCAGTTCTTC. Its protein product is CSAGKDRAEQFF.

This clonotype was seen repeatedly, ten times or more. The chain carries TRBV29-1 and TRBJ1-1; D is ambiguous. The CDR3 runs 13 residues. Germline assignment: CDR1 SQVTM and CDR2 ANQGSEA. Trimming removed 0 bases from V and 1 base from J, with 6 bases in between. CDR3 sequence (DNA): TGCAGCGTTGAAGACCCCAGGAACACTGAAGCTTTCTTT. Protein product: CSVEDPRNTEAFF.

This clonotype was detected ten times or more. V usage is TRBV6-2 or TRBV6-3 and J usage is TRBJ2-1; TRBD2 is a possible D gene (6 bases). The V end lost 3 bases, the J end lost 0 bases, and 27 bases lay between the germline ends. The CDR3 has 21 amino acids. CDR1 and CDR2 (germline): MNHEY, SVGEGT. Here the CDR3 DNA reads TGTGCCAGCAGTTATTTTACTGGTTGGGCTGATGTGACTAGCTCCTACAATGAGCAGTTCTTC. Residues: CASSYFTGWADVTSSYNEQFF.

At least ten counts were recorded for this clonotype. The chain uses TRBV20-1 and TRBJ1-4; D unclear. Germline V gene lookup returns CDR1 DFQATT and CDR2 SNEGSKA (reference sequence). V was cut by 1 base and J by 6 bases, with 15 bases left in between. The CDR3 covers 15 residues. The CDR3 DNA follows: TGCAGTGCTAGAGTCAAGCCGCAAATCGATGAAAAACTGTTTTTT. Translation gives CSARVKPQIDEKLFF.

This clonotype was seen repeatedly, ten times or more. CDR3: CATLRRREGRYEQYF. CDR3 bases: TGTGCCACCCTAAGGAGGCGGGAGGGCCGGTACGAGCAGTACTTC. J is TRBJ2-7 and V is TRBV12-3 or TRBV12-4, with 9 bases identical to TRBD2. Trimming cost V 10 bases and J 4 bases; bases outside gene matches: 14. The CDR3 contains 15 residues.

This clonotype came up many times. The chain recombines TRBV12-3 or TRBV12-4 with TRBJ2-7; 8 bases agree with TRBD1. The CDR3 runs 18 residues. The ends lost 6 bases at V and 0 bases at J; junction bases unmatched: 16. CDR3 region: CASSISRYRGRSSYEQYF. CDR3 DNA sequence: TGTGCCAGCAGCATCTCTCGCTACAGGGGGAGGAGCTCCTACGAGCAGTACTTC.

This clonotype was observed a handful of times. The V gene is TRBV4-2, the J gene TRBJ2-1, with TRBD2 matching 10 bases. Germline assignment: CDR1 LGHNA and CDR2 YNFKEQ. The CDR3 is 16 amino acids. J gave up 7 bases and V 0 bases, and 6 bases lay outside the gene matches. The CDR3 DNA sequence: TGTGCCAGCAGCCAAGAAGACGAGACTAGCGGGAATGAGCAGTTCTTC. Its protein is CASSQEDETSGNEQFF.

The rearrangement links TRBV7-2 to TRBJ2-3, with TRBD2 matching 12 bases. This CDR3 is built from 16 residues. Per the germline V gene, CDR1 is SGHTA and CDR2 is FQGNSA. The junction had 2 bases not matched to a gene; V was cut back by 3 bases and J by 1 base. CDR3 sequence (DNA): TGTGCCAGCAGCTTCGGACTAGCGGGGCGCACAGATACGCAGTATTTT. It translates to CASSFGLAGRTDTQYF.

There are a few counts of this clonotype. J is TRBJ2-4 and V is TRBV3-1; no reliable D call. CDR3 length: 12 residues. Germline V lookup: CDR1 LGHDT, CDR2 YNNKEL (reference sequence). V was clipped by 4 bases and J by 13 bases, with 14 bases between them. The CDR3 nucleotides are TGTGCCAGCAGCCTCAGATGGTCCAGCCAGTACTTC. Residues: CASSLRWSSQYF.